What follows are 8 T cell receptor beta chains derived from one specimen sequenced in a study of blood T cell repertoires in COVID-19. The assay was immunoSEQ multiplex PCR, and TCRdb's table has in-frame clones only and misses some. The table records about 170,000 clones, 80% to 90% of them present only once. Sequenced: peripheral blood. The origin of the receptors is a woman aged 70 to 79 with COVID-19, enrolled during active disease.

The rearrangement uses TRBV27 and TRBJ2-7; TRBD1 agrees at 11 bases. Germline assignment: CDR1 MNHEY and CDR2 SMNVEV (reference sequence). The CDR3 runs to 16 residues. Trimming cost V 5 bases and J 4 bases; bases outside gene matches: 10. The CDR3 is CASSPGTGGIPYEQYF. CDR3 DNA: TGTGCCAGCAGTCCGGGGACAGGGGGGATACCATACGAGCAGTACTTC.

J is TRBJ1-4 and V is TRBV30; D perhaps matches TRBD1 (6 bases). The germline CDR1 and CDR2 sequences are GTSNPN and SVGIG (reference sequence). V dropped 0 bases and J dropped 6 bases, with 17 bases sitting between them. The CDR3 extends over 16 amino acids. CDR3 coding DNA: TGTGCCTGGAGTGTTCTTGACAGGTCGTTGGATGAAAAACTGTTTTTT. As protein: CAWSVLDRSLDEKLFF.

The chain carries TRBV19 and TRBJ2-6, with D hard to call. This CDR3 comprises 16 residues. Germline assignment: CDR1 LNHDA and CDR2 SQIVND (reference sequence). With 4 bases removed from V and 1 base from J, the gap between germline ends came to 11 bases. The CDR3 loop reads CASSTGPYSGANVLTF. DNA of the CDR3: TGTGCCAGTAGTACTGGGCCGTATTCTGGGGCCAACGTCCTGACTTTC.

This clone showed up just a few times. At the DNA level, this CDR3 is encoded by other sequences in the same sample as well. DNA for the CDR3: TGCGCCAGCAGCCAACTAGCGGGAGGCACCGGGGAGCTGTTTTTT. The encoded protein is CASSQLAGGTGELFF. J is TRBJ2-2 and V is TRBV4-1; 11 bases line up with TRBD2. Trimming cost V 2 bases and J 4 bases; bases outside gene matches: 0. From germline, CDR1 is MGHRA and CDR2 YSYEKL. CDR3 size: 15 residues.

In nucleotides, the CDR3 is TGTGCCAGCAGCTTACAGGCGGGAGGGTCCGGGGAGCAGTACTTC. Translated: CASSLQAGGSGEQYF. The chain is built from TRBV5-4 and TRBJ2-7, with 9 bases matching TRBD2. This CDR3 is 15 amino acids long. With 2 bases clipped from V and 7 bases from J, the junction kept 10 bases outside the gene matches. In germline, CDR1 is SGHNT, CDR2 YYREEE (reference sequence).

The genes are TRBV19 and TRBJ1-1, with TRBD1 matching 9 bases. Trimming removed 10 bases from V and 7 bases from J; junction bases left unmatched: 4. Per germline, CDR1 LNHDA and CDR2 SQIVND (reference sequence). This CDR3 is built from 11 residues. The CDR3 region is CATGTGNEAFF. In nucleotides, the CDR3 is TGTGCCACCGGGACAGGGAATGAAGCTTTCTTT. Based on the CDR3 plus reference TRBV19 and TRBJ1-1, the full variable domain is DGGITQSPKYLFRKEGQNVTLSCEQNLNHDAMYWYRQDPGQGLRLIYYSQIVNDFQKGDIAEGYSVSREKKESFPLTVTSAQKNPTAFYLCATGTGNEAFFGQGTRLTVV.

This clone was counted once. J is TRBJ1-2 and V is TRBV28; 9 bases are a match to TRBD1. Germline V gene data show CDR1 as MDHEN and CDR2 as SYDVKM. The ends lost 7 bases at V and 3 bases at J; junction bases unmatched: 3. The CDR3 runs to 13 residues. CDR3 DNA sequence: TGTGCCAGCATCCGGGACAGGGACTATGGCTACACCTTC. This translates into CASIRDRDYGYTF.

This clone has more than one count but fewer than ten. The chain employs TRBV15 and TRBJ2-7; TRBD2 might be the D (6 bases). Germline V lookup: CDR1 LNHNV, CDR2 YYDKDF (reference sequence). This CDR3 contains 16 residues. Trimming shortened V by 0 bases and J by 3 bases, and 15 bases separated the two germline ends. CDR3 sequence (DNA): TGTGCCACCAGCAGAGATAGGAGGGACGGCTTCTACGAGCAGTACGTC. Amino acids: CATSRDRRDGFYEQYV.